This passage covers 27 T cell receptor beta chains from one sample sequenced in a study of blood T cell repertoires in COVID-19. The table came from immunoSEQ multiplex PCR; TCRdb's copy has only in-frame clones and leaves some out. The sample consists of 95,000 to 110,000 clones, 84% of them appearing once. Sequencing was done on a sample of peripheral blood. All receptors derive from a human donor in a cohort sampled during active COVID-19.

This sequence joins TRBV9 and TRBJ2-1, with 8 bases fitting TRBD2. The V gene's germline CDR1 is SGDLS and CDR2 YYNGEE. The CDR3 sequence is 15 residues long. V lost 0 bases and J lost 7; bases outside the gene matches: 6. In DNA, the CDR3 is TGTGCCAGCAGCGTAGCGGGAGGGTTTGGTAATGAGCAGTTCTTC. Protein product: CASSVAGGFGNEQFF.

CDR3 residues: CASSPGTGNSPLHF. In nucleotides, the CDR3 is TGTGCCAGCTCACCGGGAACAGGGAATTCACCCCTCCACTTT. V is TRBV18 and J is TRBJ1-6, with TRBD1 as a possible D gene (6 bases). Germline CDR1 and CDR2: KGHSH and LQKENI. The CDR3 extends over 14 amino acids. Trimming stripped 3 bases from V and 7 bases from J, with 10 bases between. The full variable domain, completed using reference TRBV18 and TRBJ1-6, is NAGVMQNPRHLVRRRGQEARLRCSPMKGHSHVYWYRQLPEEGLKFMVYLQKENIIDESGMPKERFSAEFPKEGPSILRIQQVVRGDSAAYFCASSPGTGNSPLHFGNGTRLTVT.

The CDR3 DNA sequence: TGTGCCAGCAGTGAAGCCCAGACCCCATTGGGAGATGGCTACACCTTC. Translating gives CASSEAQTPLGDGYTF. V and J are TRBV6-1 and TRBJ1-2; D is ambiguous. The germline V gene encodes CDR1 MNHNS and CDR2 SASEGT. This CDR3 contains 16 residues. Between the trimmed V and J ends, which lost 0 bases and 6 bases, there was a span of 17 bases.

The chain is built from TRBV5-1 and TRBJ2-7; 9 bases agree with TRBD1. CDR1 and CDR2 (germline): SGHRS, YFSETQ. This CDR3 region has 15 residues. The V gene end was trimmed by 5 bases and the J gene end by 2 bases; junction bases not matched to a gene: 8. DNA for the CDR3: TGCGCCAGCAGTCCTCGACAGGGGGGGACCTACGAGCAGTACTTC. As protein: CASSPRQGGTYEQYF.

The rearrangement links TRBV5-1 to TRBJ1-1; TRBD1 is a possible D gene (5 bases). V was shortened by 3 bases and J by 3 bases, with 12 bases between the two germline ends. Germline V gene lookup returns CDR1 SGHRS and CDR2 YFSETQ. The CDR3 sequence is 14 residues long. In DNA form, the CDR3 reads TGCGCCAGCAGCTCCTTCCCCAGGGACACTGAAGCTTTCTTT. It codes for CASSSFPRDTEAFF.

This chain uses TRBV7-3 with TRBJ2-1; TRBD2 matches 13 bases. CDR1 and CDR2 from the germline V gene are SGHTA and FQGTGA. V lost 9 bases, J lost 5 bases, and 16 bases stayed unmatched. This CDR3 has 18 amino acids. CDR3 loop: CARPRLAGGEVPHNEQFF. The CDR3 bases are TGTGCCAGACCCCGACTAGCGGGGGGCGAAGTACCACACAATGAGCAGTTCTTC.

V gene TRBV7-9 combines with J gene TRBJ1-5; no clear D. The CDR3 runs 12 residues. The germline CDR1 and CDR2 sequences are SEHNR and FQNEAQ (reference sequence). V shed 2 bases and J shed 6 bases, with 5 bases lying between them. The CDR3 sequence is CASSLTSQPQHF. The CDR3 bases are TGTGCCAGCAGCTTAACAAGTCAGCCCCAGCATTTT.

The V call is TRBV4-3, the J call TRBJ2-7; TRBD2 matches 11 bases. The germline V gene has CDR1 LGHNA and CDR2 YSLEER. V trimming: 0 bases; J trimming: 7 bases; junction bases outside the gene matches: 14. The CDR3 has 18 residues. The CDR3 region is CASSQEYGLAGSMGEQYF. CDR3 bases: TGCGCCAGCAGCCAAGAGTACGGACTAGCGGGCTCCATGGGGGAGCAGTACTTC.

The chain combines TRBV7-9 with TRBJ1-2, with 8 positions matching TRBD1. This CDR3 is 13 amino acids long. Germline trimming cut 6 bases from V and 8 bases from J; bases unmatched to any gene: 8. Germline V gives CDR1 SEHNR, CDR2 FQNEAQ (reference sequence). CDR3 loop: CASSAGGGGGYTF. The CDR3 DNA is TGTGCCAGCAGTGCAGGGGGCGGTGGAGGCTACACCTTC.

V usage is TRBV5-1 and J usage is TRBJ1-2; D call uncertain. V was shortened by 4 bases and J by 4 bases, with 8 bases between the two germline ends. The CDR3 length is 12 residues. Germline loops: CDR1 SGHRS, CDR2 YFSETQ. CDR3 loop: CASSPGSYGYTF. CDR3 sequence (DNA): TGCGCCAGCAGCCCCGGGTCCTATGGCTACACCTTC.

The V and J genes are TRBV6-5 and TRBJ2-3, with TRBD2 as a possible D gene (7 bases). The CDR3 is made up of 15 amino acids. V lost 8 bases to trimming and J lost 2 bases, with 17 bases between them. Germline CDR1 is MNHEY and CDR2 is SVGAGI. The CDR3 region is CASCRRGRDTDTQYF. CDR3 in DNA: TGTGCCAGCTGCCGGCGGGGGCGGGACACAGATACGCAGTATTTT.

Details on this clone: Compared with germline, one end of the junction differs, possibly owing to a read error. The chain is built from TRBV7-2 and TRBJ2-3; 7 bases match TRBD2. Germline loops: CDR1 SGHTA, CDR2 FQGNSA. The CDR3 sequence is 18 residues long. CDR3 in DNA: TGTGCCAGCACCTTAAAACTTACGGGACTATCTAGCACAGATACGCAGTATTTT. It translates to CASTLKLTGLSSTDTQYF.

This clone was found a few times. The rearrangement uses TRBV19 and TRBJ2-7, with a weak D call TRBD1 (6 bases). The germline CDR1 and CDR2 sequences are LNHDA and SQIVND (reference sequence). The CDR3 loop spans 11 amino acids. V was trimmed by 5 bases and J by 9 bases, leaving 11 bases between them. DNA for the CDR3: TGTGCCAGTAGTCACCGGGACACGCAGTACTTC. It translates to CASSHRDTQYF. The full variable domain, in which reference TRBV19 and TRBJ2-7 provide the parts outside the CDR3, is DGGITQSPKYLFRKEGQNVTLSCEQNLNHDAMYWYRQDPGQGLRLIYYSQIVNDFQKGDIAEGYSVSREKKESFPLTVTSAQKNPTAFYLCASSHRDTQYFGPGTRLTVT.

V is TRBV6-2 or TRBV6-3 and J is TRBJ1-5; D is undetermined. The CDR3 consists of 15 residues. The V gene lost 2 bases and the J gene lost 7 bases, with 15 bases spanning the gap. CDR1 and CDR2 from the germline V gene are MNHEY and SVGEGT. Here the CDR3 DNA reads TGTGCCAGCAGTTACGACCCACGGAGTATCCAGCCCCAGCATTTT. It codes for CASSYDPRSIQPQHF.

The chain links TRBV3-1 (or the pseudogene TRBV3-2) to TRBJ1-3; possibly TRBD1 for D (5 bases). The ends were cut back, 6 bases at V and 5 bases at J, with 17 bases in the middle. This CDR3 region has 15 residues. Germline V gene lookup returns CDR1 LGHDT and CDR2 YNNKEL (reference sequence). CDR3 sequence: CASSPNQGGRNTIYF. The DNA for the CDR3 is TGTGCCAGCAGTCCAAACCAGGGTGGCAGAAACACCATATATTTT.

J is TRBJ2-3 and V is TRBV30, with D unclear. V lost 3 bases and J lost 3, with 13 bases in between. The length of the CDR3 is 14 residues. CDR1 and CDR2 from the germline V gene are GTSNPN and SVGIG (reference sequence). The CDR3 protein is CAWRGVLSTDTQYF. Here the CDR3 DNA reads TGTGCCTGGAGGGGCGTGTTAAGTACAGATACGCAGTATTTT. Supplemented by reference TRBV30 and TRBJ2-3, the full variable domain reads SQTIHQWPATLVQPVGSPLSLECTVEGTSNPNLYWYRQAAGRGLQLLFYSVGIGQISSEVPQNLSASRPQDRQFILSSKKLLLSDSGFYLCAWRGVLSTDTQYFGPGTRLTVL.

This chain connects TRBV20-1 to TRBJ2-7; D is possibly TRBD1 (6 bases). CDR1 DFQATT and CDR2 SNEGSKA come from the germline V gene (reference sequence). This CDR3 has 14 residues. V was trimmed by 6 bases and J by 0 bases, leaving 15 bases between them. The CDR3 DNA is TGCAGTGCGAGTCGGGACACGAGCTCCTACGAGCAGTACTTC. Its protein product is CSASRDTSSYEQYF.

The chain couples TRBV18 to TRBJ2-5; D not certain. Trimming pared 2 bases from V and 5 bases from J, leaving 6 bases between. This CDR3 has 12 residues. Germline lookup yields CDR1 KGHSH and CDR2 LQKENI. CDR3 in amino acids: CASSPNSETQYF. Here the CDR3 DNA reads TGTGCCAGCTCACCAAATTCGGAGACCCAGTACTTC. The complete variable domain, with remaining parts taken from reference TRBV18 and TRBJ2-5, reads NAGVMQNPRHLVRRRGQEARLRCSPMKGHSHVYWYRQLPEEGLKFMVYLQKENIIDESGMPKERFSAEFPKEGPSILRIQQVVRGDSAAYFCASSPNSETQYFGPGTRLLVL.

This clone appeared a single time. As DNA, the CDR3 is TGTGCCAGCTCACCGGGACAGGCATTGGATACGCAGTATTTT. Amino acid sequence: CASSPGQALDTQYF. The rearrangement uses TRBV18 and TRBJ2-3; TRBD1 aligns across 8 bases. The CDR3 extends over 14 amino acids. Trimming cost V 3 bases and J 6 bases; bases outside gene matches: 5. Germline CDR1 and CDR2: KGHSH and LQKENI.

In its sample, this clone was seen once. This chain's CDR3 is CASSQERARLFF. The CDR3, as DNA: TGCGCCAGCAGCCAAGAGAGGGCACGGCTGTTCTTC. The chain joins TRBV4-3 to TRBJ2-1; D may be TRBD2 (5 bases). The CDR3 spans 12 residues. Germline V gene sequence: CDR1 LGHNA, CDR2 YSLEER. Trimming took 0 bases from V and 15 from J, leaving 12 bases between them.

V gene TRBV5-1 combines with J gene TRBJ2-1; D is ambiguous. This CDR3 comprises 14 residues. The germline V and J ends were trimmed by 2 bases and 8 bases, with 14 bases remaining between them. The germline V gene has CDR1 SGHRS and CDR2 YFSETQ. In DNA form, the CDR3 reads TGCGCCAGCAGCTTTGCGCCCGGAGACGATGAGCAGTTCTTC. The encoded protein is CASSFAPGDDEQFF.

The chain combines TRBV7-7 with TRBJ2-2; a possible D gene is TRBD2 (5 bases). CDR3 length: 15 amino acids. Trimming cost V 2 bases and J 4 bases, with 11 bases left between them. CDR1 SSHAT and CDR2 FNYEAQ come from the germline V gene (reference sequence). The CDR3 spells CASSLRGLGTGELFF. CDR3 in DNA: TGTGCCAGCAGCTTACGGGGATTGGGCACCGGGGAGCTGTTTTTT.

The genes are TRBV5-6 and TRBJ1-6; D ambiguous. The germline gives CDR1 SGHDT, CDR2 YYEEEE. CDR3 length: 9 amino acids. V shed 6 bases and J shed 12 bases, with 4 bases lying between them. The CDR3 loop is CASTQPLHF. The CDR3, as DNA: TGTGCCAGCACCCAACCCCTCCACTTT.

V gene TRBV6-5 combines with J gene TRBJ2-3, with 11 bases identical to TRBD2. Germline V gene data show CDR1 as MNHEY and CDR2 as SVGAGI. The CDR3 runs 16 residues. After removal of 1 base from V and 4 bases from J, the junction contained 4 bases not matched to a gene. Here the CDR3 DNA reads TGTGCCAGCAGTTACTTTAGCGGGAGGGGGGCAGATACGCAGTATTTT. This gives the protein CASSYFSGRGADTQYF.

V gene TRBV11-2 combines with J gene TRBJ2-5, with TRBD2 matching over 11 bases. V trimming: 4 bases; J trimming: 0 bases; junction bases outside the gene matches: 10. The CDR3 covers 18 residues. Germline CDR1 reads SGHAT; CDR2 reads FQNNGV. Written as DNA, the CDR3 is TGTGCCAGCAGCTCCATCAGACTAGCGGGGCCGTACCAAGAGACCCAGTACTTC. It encodes CASSSIRLAGPYQETQYF.

The chain is built from TRBV7-3 and TRBJ2-1; D is possibly TRBD1 (5 bases). Looked up from germline, CDR1 is SGHTA and CDR2 is FQGTGA. The CDR3 has 13 amino acids. V dropped 4 bases and J dropped 9 bases, with 13 bases sitting between them. The CDR3 bases are TGTGCCAGCAGCTCCCGAACTGGGGCTGAGCAGTTCTTC. The encoded protein is CASSSRTGAEQFF.

In the case of this clone: A junction boundary mismatches the germline segment, possibly from a read error. The J gene is TRBJ1-4, the V gene TRBV28; a possible D gene is TRBD1 (6 bases). The germline V gene has CDR1 MDHEN and CDR2 SYDVKM. The CDR3 runs 12 residues. The CDR3 is CASTRGNEKLFF. CDR3 nucleotides: TGTGCAAGCACCAGGGGCAATGAAAAACTGTTTTTT.